The T cell receptor beta chain described here comes from a study of tumor T cells in aggressive B-cell lymphoma. TCRdb's copy holds only in-frame clones and misses some; the assay was immunoSEQ multiplex PCR. The sample consists of approximately 9,900 clones, 75% to 85% of them appearing once. Germline loops: CDR1 SGDLS, CDR2 YYNGEE. This CDR3 contains 14 residues. The trim removed 2 bases at V and 7 bases at J, leaving 6 bases unmatched. The TCR was taken from an adult with diffuse large B cell lymphoma. The sequencing sample was made of tumor tissue. V usage is TRBV9 and J usage is TRBJ1-5, with 7 nucleotides matching TRBD1. CDR3 sequence (DNA): TGTGCCAGCAGCGTTACAGGGGTTGGACAGCCCCAGCATTTT. Its translation: CASSVTGVGQPQHF. The full variable domain, with the rest looked up from reference TRBV9 and TRBJ1-5, is DSGVTQTPKHLITATGQRVTLRCSPRSGDLSVYWYQQSLDQGLQFLIQYYNGEERAKGNILERFSAQQFPDLHSELNLSSLELGDSALYFCASSVTGVGQPQHFGDGTRLSIL.